This TCR beta chain was sequenced during a study of T cell repertoires in cytomegalovirus infection. Overall study context: Both CMV infection and a matching HLA type were indicated by public TCR beta signatures. General study findings and limits: HLA-C-restricted CMV-specific TCR beta clonotypes prevailed in the ex vivo response.

As concerns this clonotype: Antigen unknown.

TCRdb fed the reads into MiXCR, producing one record per CDR3 protein. The table has roughly 180,000 distinct CDR3 sequences, less than 25% seen once. This receptor was taken from a human donor in good health (CMV status not recorded). Some clones in this sample may be carry-over from other donors' samples. The specimen was CD8+ T cells from cultured PBMCs, collected from culture after CMV antigen stimulation.

CDR3 loop: CASSIVSGANVLTF. In nucleotides, the CDR3 is TGTGCCAGCAGTATAGTCTCTGGGGCCAACGTCCTGACTTTC. The chain is built from TRBV25-1 and TRBJ2-6; no clear D gene. Per the germline V gene, CDR1 is MGHDK and CDR2 is SYGVNS. CDR3 length equals 14 residues. Between the trimmed V and J ends, which lost 5 bases and 0 bases, there was a span of 5 bases.